This T cell receptor beta chain was retrieved from a study of blood T cells in healthy people across ages. In this sample, this clonotype turned up a few times. The germline V and J ends were trimmed by 1 base and 6 bases, with 9 bases remaining between them. The CDR3 has 13 residues. Germline lookup yields CDR1 MGHRA and CDR2 YSYEKL. The second PCR ran about 6 to 12 cycles with a sample-barcoded 5' primer and J-beta primers. One entry per CDR3 protein, called by TCRdb with MiXCR from the 5' RACE reads. The data hold hundreds of thousands of distinct CDR3 sequences, with about 27% observed a single time. This same sample was also part of a study on T cells of mothers and their children.

J is TRBJ1-2 and V is TRBV4-1; no clear D. The clonotype was recovered from a boy aged 2 to 9 in good health. Sample: blood. The CDR3 loop reads CASSQAGVNGYTF. CDR3 DNA sequence: TGCGCCAGCAGCCAAGCCGGGGTAAATGGCTACACCTTC.